The 32 T cell receptor beta chains reported below all come from one sample, sequenced in a study of CD8 T cells in Susac syndrome. Reverse transcription of about 0.45 to 1 ug RNA was performed with random hexamers. From the immunoSEQ multiplex PCR reads, TCRdb called clonotypes with MiXCR, one entry per CDR3 protein. This sample has 170,000 or so distinct CDR3 sequences, with 85% to 95% found just once. The sample was CD4+ T cells from PBMCs. These receptors all come from a human donor with Susac syndrome.

The chain carries TRBV28 and TRBJ2-7, with TRBD2 identical over 11 bases. CDR1 is MDHEN and CDR2 is SYDVKM in the germline V gene. The CDR3 extends over 14 amino acids. The trim removed 6 bases at V and 6 bases at J, leaving 7 bases unmatched. The CDR3 nucleotides are TGTGCCAGCAGCCCCTTGACTAGCGGGATCGAGCAGTACTTC. It encodes CASSPLTSGIEQYF.

CDR3 sequence: CASSLAGYGADSYEQYF. CDR3 bases: TGTGCCAGCAGCTTAGCCGGTTATGGGGCAGACTCCTACGAGCAGTACTTC. The chain has TRBV11-2 and TRBJ2-7, with D maybe TRBD1 (5 bases). The CDR3 has 17 amino acids. V was clipped by 1 base and J by 0 bases, with 16 bases between them. Germline values: CDR1 SGHAT, CDR2 FQNNGV.

This clonotype was counted between two and nine times. The chain links TRBV11-2 to TRBJ2-7; perhaps TRBD1 as D (6 bases). CDR1 is SGHAT, CDR2 FQNNGV, per germline. CDR3 length equals 13 residues. V lost 1 base to trimming and J lost 3 bases, with 7 bases between them. The CDR3 DNA sequence: TGTGCCAGCAGCTTAGGACAGGTCTACGAGCAGTACTTC. Translated: CASSLGQVYEQYF.

V and J are TRBV30 and TRBJ2-1, with 11 bases that match TRBD2. Germline V lookup: CDR1 GTSNPN, CDR2 SVGIG (reference sequence). V was clipped by 0 bases and J by 8 bases; unmatched bases: 9. There are 16 residues in the CDR3. This CDR3 reads CAWSVPLAGGGHEQFF. The DNA for the CDR3 is TGTGCCTGGAGTGTACCTCTAGCGGGGGGTGGTCATGAGCAGTTCTTC.

The chain carries TRBV3-1 and TRBJ1-1; possibly TRBD1 for D (5 bases). V shed 1 base and J shed 0 bases, with 9 bases lying between them. In germline, CDR1 is LGHDT, CDR2 YNNKEL (reference sequence). This CDR3 is 15 amino acids long. The CDR3: CASSQVPGLNTEAFF. The CDR3 nucleotides read TGTGCCAGCAGCCAAGTTCCGGGACTGAACACTGAAGCTTTCTTT. The full variable domain, in which reference TRBV3-1 and TRBJ1-1 provide the parts outside the CDR3, is DTAVSQTPKYLVTQMGNDKSIKCEQNLGHDTMYWYKQDSKKFLKIMFSYNNKELIINETVPNRFSPKSPDKAHLNLHINSLELGDSAVYFCASSQVPGLNTEAFFGQGTRLTVV.

This chain connects TRBV20-1 to TRBJ1-2, with TRBD1 identical over 7 bases. Germline V gene lookup returns CDR1 DFQATT and CDR2 SNEGSKA (reference sequence). Trimming cost V 1 base and J 7 bases; bases outside gene matches: 6. This CDR3 contains 13 residues. In nucleotides, the CDR3 is TGCAGTGCTAGAGGTCAAGGGGGCAGTGGCTACACCTTC. It yields the protein CSARGQGGSGYTF.

This CDR3 is CSVGDRRSGDEQFF. Here the CDR3 DNA reads TGCAGCGTCGGGGACAGGAGGTCAGGGGATGAGCAGTTCTTC. This chain uses TRBV29-1 with TRBJ2-1; TRBD1 matches at 8 bases. Trimming at V came to 6 bases and at J to 8 bases, leaving 12 bases not matched to a gene. The CDR3 is 14 amino acids. The germline V gene has CDR1 SQVTM and CDR2 ANQGSEA.

The gene calls are TRBV5-1 and TRBJ2-7; 9 bases are shared with TRBD1. Per the germline V gene, CDR1 is SGHRS and CDR2 is YFSETQ. The junction had 10 bases not matched to a gene; V was cut back by 7 bases and J by 2 bases. The CDR3 length is 15 residues. Here the CDR3 DNA reads TGCGCCAGCTCCGGGGGACAGGGCAGGACCTACGAGCAGTACTTC. Residues: CASSGGQGRTYEQYF.

V gene TRBV19 combines with J gene TRBJ2-2; D might be TRBD1 or TRBD2, each matching 6 bases. This CDR3 is built from 15 residues. CDR1 is LNHDA, CDR2 SQIVND, per germline (reference sequence). Trimming took 2 bases from V and 4 from J, leaving 11 bases between them. This CDR3 reads CASSIRGAGTGELFF. CDR3 bases: TGTGCCAGTAGTATAAGGGGGGCGGGCACCGGGGAGCTGTTTTTT.

This rearrangement joins TRBV21-1 to TRBJ1-1. TRBV21-1 is tagged as a pseudogene. The CDR3 is 12 amino acids. In DNA, the CDR3 is TGTGCCAGCAGCAAAGAACTGACTGAAGCTTTCTTT. Its protein product is CASSKELTEAFF.

This chain connects TRBV25-1 to TRBJ2-2; D is undetermined. Germline CDR1 and CDR2: MGHDK and SYGVNS. V lost 3 bases to trimming and J lost 4 bases, with 3 bases between them. The CDR3 spans 12 residues. CDR3 in amino acids: CASSEPTGELFF. CDR3 DNA: TGTGCCAGCAGTGAGCCCACCGGGGAGCTGTTTTTT.

In this sample, this clonotype turned up once. The chain couples TRBV3-1 to TRBJ2-2; 7 positions agree with TRBD2. The CDR3 runs 14 residues. Germline CDR1 LGHDT, CDR2 YNNKEL (reference sequence). The V and J ends lost 6 bases and 6 bases, in that order; junction bases with no gene match: 7. CDR3: CASRLASGPGELFF. Here the CDR3 DNA reads TGTGCCAGCAGATTAGCTAGCGGCCCCGGGGAGCTGTTTTTT. The full variable domain, completed using reference TRBV3-1 and TRBJ2-2, is DTAVSQTPKYLVTQMGNDKSIKCEQNLGHDTMYWYKQDSKKFLKIMFSYNNKELIINETVPNRFSPKSPDKAHLNLHINSLELGDSAVYFCASRLASGPGELFFGEGSRLTVL.

The rearrangement uses TRBV19 and TRBJ1-2; D is perhaps TRBD1 (6 bases). The CDR3 is 13 residues long. Germline loops: CDR1 LNHDA, CDR2 SQIVND (reference sequence). Trimming stripped 7 bases from V and 8 bases from J, with 17 bases between. CDR3 region: CASKIGGAGGYTF. For the CDR3, the DNA is TGTGCCAGTAAAATTGGGGGCGCGGGAGGCTACACCTTC.

V and J are TRBV20-1 and TRBJ1-5; D is possibly TRBD1 (5 bases). The length of the CDR3 is 13 residues. Per the germline V gene, CDR1 is DFQATT and CDR2 is SNEGSKA (reference sequence). The ends were cut back, 3 bases at V and 3 bases at J, with 9 bases in the middle. Here the CDR3 DNA reads TGCAGTGCTAGCCCCAGGGACAATCAGCCCCAGCATTTT. Protein product: CSASPRDNQPQHF.

This clonotype was counted between two and nine times. The chain uses TRBV9 and TRBJ1-5, with D unclear. V was shortened by 2 bases and J by 3 bases, with 6 bases between the two germline ends. This CDR3 is built from 13 residues. Germline assignment: CDR1 SGDLS and CDR2 YYNGEE. The CDR3 DNA sequence: TGTGCCAGCAGCGTCGACCTCAATCAGCCCCAGCATTTT. Translation: CASSVDLNQPQHF.

This chain uses TRBV5-1 with TRBJ1-5; D ambiguous. The CDR3 sequence is 17 residues long. The V end lost 0 bases, the J end lost 2 bases, and 15 bases lay between the germline ends. Germline CDR1 reads SGHRS; CDR2 reads YFSETQ. The CDR3 DNA follows: TGCGCCAGCAGCTTGGTGACCCAGGACGTCGGCAATCAGCCCCAGCATTTT. Its protein is CASSLVTQDVGNQPQHF.

This rearrangement joins TRBV18 to TRBJ2-1; TRBD1 matches at 9 bases. CDR3 size: 16 residues. CDR1 and CDR2 (germline): KGHSH, LQKENI. The ends lost 4 bases at V and 0 bases at J; junction bases unmatched: 4. The CDR3 DNA is TGTGCCAGCTCACAAAGGACAGGGGACTCCTACAATGAGCAGTTCTTC. Translation gives CASSQRTGDSYNEQFF.

The CDR3 protein is CSVVRGRFAQETQYF. In DNA, the CDR3 is TGCAGCGTTGTCAGGGGGCGATTCGCACAAGAGACCCAGTACTTC. The V call is TRBV29-1, the J call TRBJ2-5; 8 nucleotides agree with TRBD1. Trimming removed 4 bases from V and 2 bases from J; junction bases left unmatched: 9. Germline-derived CDR1 and CDR2 are SQVTM and ANQGSEA. The CDR3 is 15 residues long.

The genes are TRBV30 and TRBJ1-2; D unresolved. The germline V gene has CDR1 GTSNPN and CDR2 SVGIG (reference sequence). The V and J ends lost 3 bases and 2 bases respectively, with 16 bases between them. The CDR3 is made up of 15 amino acids. In DNA, the CDR3 is TGTGCCTGGAGCGATCGAGAGACGGGAAACTATGGCTACACCTTC. Translating it yields CAWSDRETGNYGYTF.

The CDR3 DNA follows: TGTGCCAGCAGCTTAGTAGCGGGGGGCCCTTCCGGATTAGATACGCAGTATTTT. Its protein is CASSLVAGGPSGLDTQYF. V and J are TRBV7-9 and TRBJ2-3, with TRBD2 matching 10 bases. Germline CDR1 and CDR2: SEHNR and FQNEAQ (reference sequence). With V trimmed by 1 base and J by 5 bases, 12 bases remained unmatched. CDR3 length: 18 residues. Full variable domain (missing parts from reference TRBV7-9 and TRBJ2-3): DTGVSQNPRHKITKRGQNVTFRCDPISEHNRLYWYRQTLGQGPEFLTYFQNEAQLEKSRLLSDRFSAERPKGSFSTLEIQRTEQGDSAMYLCASSLVAGGPSGLDTQYFGPGTRLTVL.

V is TRBV20-1 and J is TRBJ2-7; 9 nucleotides line up with TRBD2. V trimming: 3 bases; J trimming: 2 bases; junction bases outside the gene matches: 5. The CDR3 is made up of 14 amino acids. Germline V gene lookup returns CDR1 DFQATT and CDR2 SNEGSKA (reference sequence). In DNA form, the CDR3 reads TGCAGTGCTAGTGTTAGCGGGGGTACCTACGAGCAGTACTTC. Translated: CSASVSGGTYEQYF.

This sequence joins TRBV29-1 and TRBJ2-7, with TRBD1 matching over 9 bases. CDR3 length: 13 amino acids. The germline V gene has CDR1 SQVTM and CDR2 ANQGSEA. V trimming: 6 bases; J trimming: 3 bases; junction bases outside the gene matches: 6. CDR3 protein: CSVLGQGFYEQYF. CDR3 sequence (DNA): TGCAGCGTCCTGGGACAGGGATTCTACGAGCAGTACTTC.

The chain links TRBV28 to TRBJ2-5; D unresolved. The CDR3 covers 11 residues. Germline V lookup: CDR1 MDHEN, CDR2 SYDVKM. V was pared by 7 bases and J by 4 bases, with 7 bases between. The CDR3 DNA is TGTGCCAGCAAAACGGGAGAGACCCAGTACTTC. This sequence encodes CASKTGETQYF.

The rearrangement joins TRBV19 to TRBJ2-7; D perhaps matches TRBD1 (7 bases). This CDR3 has 13 amino acids. In germline, CDR1 is LNHDA, CDR2 SQIVND (reference sequence). V dropped 3 bases and J dropped 6 bases, with 12 bases sitting between them. The CDR3, as DNA: TGTGCCAGTAGTATCGGGCAGGGGGGCGAGCAGTACTTC. Translating gives CASSIGQGGEQYF.

The chain couples TRBV20-1 to TRBJ2-5; 9 bases match TRBD2. The length of the CDR3 is 15 residues. Germline loops: CDR1 DFQATT, CDR2 SNEGSKA (reference sequence). The J segment lost 5 bases and the V segment lost 6 bases, leaving 13 bases of the junction unmatched. The CDR3 is CSAVIPGTSWETQYF. The CDR3 nucleotides read TGCAGTGCGGTAATCCCGGGGACTAGCTGGGAGACCCAGTACTTC.

The chain has TRBV20-1 and TRBJ2-7; D gene unclear. The germline CDR1 and CDR2 sequences are DFQATT and SNEGSKA (reference sequence). With 4 bases removed from V and 5 bases from J, the gap between germline ends came to 12 bases. The CDR3 covers 12 residues. CDR3 in amino acids: CSATARAHEQYF. As DNA, the CDR3 is TGCAGTGCTACCGCCCGGGCCCACGAGCAGTACTTC.

The chain is built from TRBV3-1 and TRBJ2-7, with D unclear. The CDR3 spans 14 residues. Germline loops: CDR1 LGHDT, CDR2 YNNKEL (reference sequence). V was cut by 0 bases and J by 7 bases, with 13 bases left in between. This CDR3 is CASSQDRGPLEQYF. CDR3 DNA sequence: TGTGCCAGCAGCCAAGATCGAGGACCCCTGGAGCAGTACTTC.

The rearrangement links TRBV4-3 to TRBJ2-1; 7 positions match TRBD2. Per germline, CDR1 LGHNA and CDR2 YSLEER. The V gene end was trimmed by 4 bases and the J gene end by 0 bases; junction bases not matched to a gene: 6. This CDR3 is 16 amino acids long. The CDR3 is CASSLEIAGSYNEQFF. CDR3 nucleotide sequence: TGCGCCAGCAGCCTCGAAATAGCGGGCTCCTACAATGAGCAGTTCTTC.

The chain joins TRBV5-4 to TRBJ2-2; D gene ambiguous. This CDR3 is built from 13 residues. CDR1 and CDR2 from the germline V gene are SGHNT and YYREEE (reference sequence). V dropped 2 bases and J dropped 8 bases, with 10 bases sitting between them. The CDR3 is CASSLLTEGELFF. Here the CDR3 DNA reads TGTGCCAGCAGCTTACTGACCGAAGGGGAGCTGTTTTTT. The whole variable domain, remainder taken from reference TRBV5-4 and TRBJ2-2, is ETGVTQSPTHLIKTRGQQVTLRCSSQSGHNTVSWYQQALGQGPQFIFQYYREEENGRGNFPPRFSGLQFPNYSSELNVNALELDDSALYLCASSLLTEGELFFGEGSRLTVL.

The gene calls are TRBV20-1 and TRBJ2-3; no definite D call. Germline V gene sequence: CDR1 DFQATT, CDR2 SNEGSKA (reference sequence). Between the trimmed V and J ends, which lost 6 bases and 0 bases, there was a span of 13 bases. This CDR3 region has 14 residues. This CDR3 reads CSALPRTSTDTQYF. The CDR3 region has the DNA TGCAGTGCCCTCCCCCGCACTAGCACAGATACGCAGTATTTT.

CDR3 sequence (DNA): TGCAGTAAGAAGACAGGACACACGAACACTGAAGCTTTCTTT. Amino acids: CSKKTGHTNTEAFF. The chain has TRBV20-1 and TRBJ1-1, with D possibly matching TRBD1 (6 bases). CDR1 is DFQATT, CDR2 SNEGSKA, per germline (reference sequence). V was trimmed by 8 bases and J by 1 base, leaving 17 bases between them. The CDR3 loop spans 14 amino acids.

Turning to this clonotype: Germline and junction disagree at one end, which may indicate a read error. The gene calls are TRBV5-1 and TRBJ2-5, with D perhaps assigned TRBD1 or TRBD2 (5 bases each). The CDR3 is 14 amino acids. The V gene's germline CDR1 is SGHRS and CDR2 YFSETQ. The CDR3 sequence is CASSLDRPGPGLDF. Written as DNA, the CDR3 is TGCGCCAGCAGCTTGGACAGACCGGGGCCGGGTCTGGACTTC.